The rows below give T cell receptor beta chains drawn from one sample of a study of control samples from healthy donors and cancer patients. Sequencing used immunoSEQ multiplex PCR; TCRdb keeps in-frame clones, though not all of them. In the table there are approximately 49,000 clones, about 92% of which are singletons. Sequenced sample: PBMCs. These receptors were collected from a man aged 35 to 55 with colorectal cancer. Each CDR3 is given with its conserved first and last residue. Fields, in order: D gene, V gene, clone size, J gene, CDR3 protein, CDR3 DNA. The D gene is left open where the match is weak. Some rows have no size entry. The others give once, few or many, or a class for an expanded clone.

D: TRBD1
V: TRBV5-1
size: -
J: TRBJ2-7
CDR3: CASSPGQAIGYEQYF
DNA: TGCGCCAGCAGCCCGGGACAGGCAATTGGCTACGAGCAGTACTTC

D: -
V: TRBV19
size: few
J: TRBJ2-2
CDR3: CASSPKGAAGELFF
DNA: TGTGCCAGTAGCCCGAAAGGGGCCGCCGGGGAGCTGTTTTTT

D: -
V: TRBV25-1
size: -
J: TRBJ2-1
CDR3: CASSGRRGAPAVYNEQFF
DNA: TGTGCCAGCAGTGGTCGCCGGGGGGCGCCAGCGGTCTACAATGAGCAGTTCTTC

D: -
V: TRBV30
size: once
J: TRBJ2-7
CDR3: CAWGETDPRAYEQYF
DNA: TGTGCCTGGGGGGAGACAGATCCTAGGGCCTACGAGCAGTACTTC

D: -
V: TRBV28
size: -
J: TRBJ1-6
CDR3: CASSFQGMGSPLHF
DNA: TGTGCCAGCAGTTTTCAGGGAATGGGTTCACCCCTCCACTTT

D: TRBD1
V: TRBV4-1
size: -
J: TRBJ1-1
CDR3: CASSQAWTGNTEAFF
DNA: TGCGCCAGCAGCCAGGCTTGGACAGGTAACACTGAAGCTTTCTTT

D: -
V: TRBV29-1
size: -
J: TRBJ2-7
CDR3: CSVEEAGKTGYEQYF
DNA: TGCAGCGTTGAAGAAGCCGGTAAAACGGGCTACGAGCAGTACTTC

D: -
V: TRBV21-1
size: once
J: TRBJ2-7
CDR3: CASSEDPGQEYEQYF
DNA: TGTGCCAGCAGCGAAGACCCGGGACAGGAGTACGAGCAGTACTTC

D: TRBD1
V: TRBV4-1
size: once
J: TRBJ2-1
CDR3: CASSQRTTGTGFIDEQFF
DNA: TGCGCCAGCAGCCAACGCACGACCGGGACAGGGTTTATCGATGAGCAGTTCTTC

D: -
V: TRBV5-1
size: -
J: TRBJ2-2
CDR3: CASKMSGGGELFF
DNA: TGCGCCAGCAAGATGAGTGGTGGCGGGGAGCTGTTTTTT

D: TRBD2
V: TRBV18
size: -
J: TRBJ2-1
CDR3: CASSPGTRSYNEQFF
DNA: TGTGCCAGCTCACCTGGGACTAGATCCTACAATGAGCAGTTCTTC

D: -
V: TRBV15
size: -
J: TRBJ2-2
CDR3: CATSREPPRDNGGTGELFF
DNA: TGTGCCACCAGCAGAGAGCCACCCAGGGACAACGGGGGCACCGGGGAGCTGTTTTTT

D: -
V: TRBV6-1
size: -
J: TRBJ1-1
CDR3: CASSGGGGLRTAEAFF
DNA: TGTGCCAGCAGTGGGGGAGGAGGACTCCGGACGGCCGAAGCTTTCTTT

D: -
V: TRBV10-3
size: once
J: TRBJ2-7
CDR3: CAIRGKGHEQYF
DNA: TGTGCCATCAGGGGGAAAGGCCACGAGCAGTACTTC

D: -
V: TRBV11-2
size: -
J: TRBJ2-3
CDR3: CASSLDGGQWYF
DNA: TGTGCCAGCAGCTTAGACGGGGGGCAATGGTATTTT

D: TRBD2
V: TRBV15
size: -
J: TRBJ2-7
CDR3: CATSRGEGEQYF
DNA: TGTGCCACCAGCAGAGGGGAGGGCGAGCAGTACTTC

D: -
V: TRBV5-1
size: -
J: TRBJ1-4
CDR3: CATKTGDTATNEKLFF
DNA: TGCGCCACCAAGACAGGAGATACTGCAACTAATGAAAAACTGTTTTTT